The 24 T cell receptor beta chains presented below share a single source sample, sequenced in a study of blood T cell repertoires in COVID-19. Here immunoSEQ multiplex PCR was the method, and the copy in TCRdb shows in-frame clones only, minus some. Of 250,000 to 300,000 clones detected, just over 85% appear once; the ten largest clones hold around 3%. Sequenced input: peripheral blood. The receptors come from a woman in her twenties or thirties with active or convalescent COVID-19.

This rearrangement joins TRBV4-3 to TRBJ1-2; TRBD1 matches 7 bases. CDR1 is LGHNA and CDR2 is YSLEER in the germline V gene. Trimming removed 1 base from V and 6 bases from J; junction bases left unmatched: 8. This CDR3 is built from 15 residues. The DNA for the CDR3 is TGCGCCAGCAGCCAAGGCCGGCAGGGGGGCCATGGCTACACCTTC. Its protein is CASSQGRQGGHGYTF.

The chain combines TRBV5-5 with TRBJ2-4; tentative D call: TRBD1 (5 bases). CDR1 SGHKS and CDR2 YYEKEE come from the germline V gene (reference sequence). V was pared by 0 bases and J by 2 bases, with 9 bases between. CDR3 length equals 15 residues. Here the CDR3 DNA reads TGTGCCAGCAGCTTGGTCGGACAAACCAAAAACATTCAGTACTTC. Protein sequence: CASSLVGQTKNIQYF.

This chain joins TRBV19 and TRBJ2-1; TRBD2 agrees at 11 bases. The CDR3 has 15 residues. CDR1 is LNHDA, CDR2 SQIVND, per germline (reference sequence). V was clipped by 6 bases and J by 1 base; unmatched bases: 2. The CDR3 region is CASSPSGGSYNEQFF. Here the CDR3 DNA reads TGTGCCAGTAGCCCTAGCGGGGGGTCCTACAATGAGCAGTTCTTC.

Written as DNA, the CDR3 is TGCGCCAGCAGCCAAGGTTTTGAATCGGCAGGGGAATATGGCTACACCTTC. This sequence encodes CASSQGFESAGEYGYTF. The genes are TRBV4-1 and TRBJ1-2, with a possible D match to TRBD1 (6 bases). Germline-derived CDR1 and CDR2 are MGHRA and YSYEKL. The CDR3 length is 17 residues. V was shortened by 1 base and J by 5 bases, with 20 bases between the two germline ends.

The V gene is TRBV7-9, the J gene TRBJ2-2; 7 positions match TRBD2. The germline V gene has CDR1 SEHNR and CDR2 FQNEAQ (reference sequence). The length of the CDR3 is 16 residues. After removal of 2 bases from V and 5 bases from J, the junction contained 8 bases not matched to a gene. This CDR3 reads CASSLRASGGTGELFF. In DNA form, the CDR3 reads TGTGCCAGCAGCTTACGGGCTAGCGGAGGGACCGGGGAGCTGTTTTTT.

The chain is built from TRBV19 and TRBJ2-5, with TRBD2 matching over 9 bases. The CDR3 sequence is 17 residues long. The J segment lost 4 bases and the V segment lost 6 bases, leaving 15 bases of the junction unmatched. CDR1 is LNHDA, CDR2 SQIVND, per germline (reference sequence). CDR3 in amino acids: CASSTTLGLAGIETQYF. The DNA of the CDR3 is TGTGCCAGTAGCACGACCCTCGGGCTAGCGGGGATAGAGACCCAGTACTTC. Complete variable domain (other parts from reference TRBV19 and TRBJ2-5): DGGITQSPKYLFRKEGQNVTLSCEQNLNHDAMYWYRQDPGQGLRLIYYSQIVNDFQKGDIAEGYSVSREKKESFPLTVTSAQKNPTAFYLCASSTTLGLAGIETQYFGPGTRLLVL.

This sequence joins TRBV30 and TRBJ1-1, with D maybe TRBD1 (6 bases). V lost 8 bases and J lost 4, with 17 bases in between. The CDR3 has 13 amino acids. CDR1 and CDR2 from the germline V gene are GTSNPN and SVGIG (reference sequence). The CDR3 loop reads CAASGQTSTEAFF. CDR3 nucleotide sequence: TGTGCCGCGTCCGGACAGACTTCCACTGAAGCTTTCTTT. The full variable domain, completed using reference TRBV30 and TRBJ1-1, is SQTIHQWPATLVQPVGSPLSLECTVEGTSNPNLYWYRQAAGRGLQLLFYSVGIGQISSEVPQNLSASRPQDRQFILSSKKLLLSDSGFYLCAASGQTSTEAFFGQGTRLTVV.

The CDR3 loop is CSVHRVGTEAFF. CDR3 bases: TGCAGCGTTCACAGGGTTGGGACTGAAGCTTTCTTT. The rearrangement links TRBV29-1 to TRBJ1-1; possible D gene TRBD1, 6 bases. Trimming took 5 bases from V and 5 from J, leaving 12 bases between them. CDR1 is SQVTM, CDR2 ANQGSEA, per germline. The length of the CDR3 is 12 residues.

The chain uses TRBV21-1 and TRBJ2-7; the table calls TRBD1, which could not be checked here. TRBV21-1 is designated a pseudogene. The CDR3 contains 16 residues. CDR3 amino acids: CASSCRTGGYPYEQYF. The CDR3, as DNA: TGTGCCAGCAGCTGTCGGACAGGGGGTTACCCCTACGAGCAGTACTTC.

CDR3: CASSTLKSGQVYQPQHF. Here the CDR3 DNA reads TGTGCCAGTAGTACACTAAAATCGGGACAGGTCTATCAGCCCCAGCATTTT. The V and J genes are TRBV19 and TRBJ1-5; 8 bases fit TRBD1. The CDR3 totals 17 residues. CDR1 is LNHDA, CDR2 SQIVND, per germline (reference sequence). V trimming: 4 bases; J trimming: 5 bases; junction bases outside the gene matches: 13. The whole variable domain, remainder taken from reference TRBV19 and TRBJ1-5, is DGGITQSPKYLFRKEGQNVTLSCEQNLNHDAMYWYRQDPGQGLRLIYYSQIVNDFQKGDIAEGYSVSREKKESFPLTVTSAQKNPTAFYLCASSTLKSGQVYQPQHFGDGTRLSIL.

The genes are TRBV9 and TRBJ2-1; 11 positions agree with TRBD1. This CDR3 contains 15 residues. CDR1 and CDR2 (germline): SGDLS, YYNGEE. The V segment lost 0 bases and the J segment 7 bases; nucleotides outside the gene matches: 3. The DNA for the CDR3 is TGTGCCAGCAGCGTAGTCGGGACAGGGGGTAATGAGCAGTTCTTC. This gives the protein CASSVVGTGGNEQFF.

The V and J genes are TRBV4-3 and TRBJ2-7; tentatively, D is TRBD2 (6 bases). Trimming removed 0 bases from V and 5 bases from J, with 14 bases in between. The CDR3 consists of 15 residues. Germline CDR1 is LGHNA and CDR2 is YSLEER. CDR3 loop: CASSQDWGREDEQYF. The CDR3, as DNA: TGCGCCAGCAGCCAAGATTGGGGCAGGGAGGACGAGCAGTACTTC.

The chain employs TRBV4-3 and TRBJ2-1, with no clear D. The ends were cut back, 0 bases at V and 7 bases at J, with 7 bases in the middle. This CDR3 is 13 amino acids long. Germline CDR1 is LGHNA and CDR2 is YSLEER. Here the CDR3 DNA reads TGCGCCAGCAGCCAAGATTACGGGAATGAGCAGTTCTTC. It codes for CASSQDYGNEQFF.

The V and J genes are TRBV5-1 and TRBJ2-5; tentatively, D is TRBD2 (6 bases). Trimming cost V 2 bases and J 2 bases, with 16 bases left between them. This CDR3 is 16 amino acids long. CDR1 is SGHRS and CDR2 is YFSETQ in the germline V gene. This chain's CDR3 is CASSLGGVPVQETQYF. CDR3 nucleotides: TGCGCCAGCAGCTTAGGAGGGGTCCCTGTTCAAGAGACCCAGTACTTC.

The chain joins TRBV14 to TRBJ2-7; 7 bases fit TRBD1. Germline loops: CDR1 SGHDN, CDR2 FVKESK. The CDR3 spans 15 residues. The J segment lost 2 bases and the V segment lost 5 bases, leaving 9 bases of the junction unmatched. CDR3 residues: CASSLGQAATYEQYF. CDR3 sequence (DNA): TGTGCCAGCAGCTTAGGACAGGCCGCCACCTACGAGCAGTACTTC. Full variable domain (missing parts from reference TRBV14 and TRBJ2-7): EAGVTQFPSHSVIEKGQTVTLRCDPISGHDNLYWYRRVMGKEIKFLLHFVKESKQDESGMPNNRFLAERTGGTYSTLKVQPAELEDSGVYFCASSLGQAATYEQYFGPGTRLTVT.

The chain couples TRBV1 to TRBJ2-7; the D segment call TRBD1 is taken from the table without a DNA check. TRBV1 is a listed pseudogene. This CDR3 is built from 14 residues. CDR3 DNA: TGCACCAGCAGCCAATCCAGGGGTACCTACGAGCAGTACTTC. It translates to CTSSQSRGTYEQYF.

The sample holds one count of this clone. The rearrangement joins TRBV21-1 to TRBJ2-1; the listed D gene, TRBD2, was not tested against the DNA. TRBV21-1 is listed as a pseudogene. The CDR3 spans 16 residues. CDR3 residues: CASSKGTSVKCNEQFF. The CDR3, as DNA: TGTGCCAGCAGCAAAGGAACTAGCGTAAAATGTAATGAGCAGTTCTTC.

The V and J genes are TRBV6-6 and TRBJ1-5; 7 bases are a match to TRBD1. This CDR3 comprises 17 residues. CDR1 and CDR2 from the germline V gene are MNHNY and SVGAGI (reference sequence). V lost 5 bases, J lost 3 bases, and 13 bases stayed unmatched. The CDR3 loop reads CASSPPRTGLINQPQHF. The CDR3 DNA reads as TGTGCCAGCAGTCCACCGCGGACAGGTCTTATCAATCAGCCCCAGCATTTT.

This CDR3 is CASSVGGGPGNEQFF. The CDR3 DNA sequence: TGTGCCAGCAGCGTAGGCGGGGGGCCTGGCAATGAGCAGTTCTTC. The V call is TRBV9, the J call TRBJ2-1; 8 bases agree with TRBD2. This CDR3 comprises 15 residues. The V and J ends lost 0 bases and 6 bases, in that order; junction bases with no gene match: 5. Germline V gene sequence: CDR1 SGDLS, CDR2 YYNGEE.

This clone is a singleton in its sample. CDR3 sequence (DNA): TGTGCCAGCAGCCTACAAGGACAGCTGGCTTTCTTT. This codes for CASSLQGQLAFF. The chain employs TRBV6-2 or TRBV6-3 and TRBJ1-1; TRBD1 might be the D (6 bases). Per germline, CDR1 MNHEY and CDR2 SVGEGT. V dropped 6 bases and J dropped 11 bases, with 16 bases sitting between them. The CDR3 is made up of 12 amino acids.

The chain carries TRBV30 and TRBJ1-2, with a tentative D call TRBD1 (6 bases). V was cut by 5 bases and J by 0 bases, with 13 bases left in between. Germline CDR1 is GTSNPN and CDR2 is SVGIG (reference sequence). The CDR3 covers 14 residues. Here the CDR3 DNA reads TGTGCCTGGTCCAGGACAGTAGCTAACTATGGCTACACCTTC. It encodes CAWSRTVANYGYTF.

The CDR3 reads CASSDRMGNQPQHF. CDR3 nucleotide sequence: TGCGCCAGCAGTGACAGGATGGGCAATCAGCCCCAGCATTTT. The chain joins TRBV10-2 to TRBJ1-5, with no clear D. V was cut by 3 bases and J by 2 bases, with 8 bases left in between. CDR1 and CDR2 from the germline V gene are WSHSY and SAAADI. This CDR3 is built from 14 residues.

This clone was recorded only once. The rearrangement uses TRBV9 and TRBJ2-2; TRBD2 matches 12 bases. V shed 4 bases, J shed 6 bases, and the junction held 4 bases outside the gene matches. CDR1 SGDLS and CDR2 YYNGEE come from the germline V gene. This CDR3 is built from 15 residues. CDR3 nucleotides: TGTGCCAGCAGCCCTAGCGGGGGGGCGTCCGGGGAGCTGTTTTTT. Encoded protein: CASSPSGGASGELFF.

The CDR3 here is CATSDRARSGELFF. CDR3 nucleotides: TGTGCCACCAGTGACAGGGCCCGGTCCGGGGAGCTGTTTTTT. The chain couples TRBV24-1 to TRBJ2-2; perhaps TRBD1 as D (5 bases). The CDR3 loop spans 14 amino acids. Looked up from germline, CDR1 is KGHDR and CDR2 is SFDVKD. The ends were cut back, 4 bases at V and 6 bases at J, with 11 bases in the middle.